These 25 T cell receptor beta chains share one sample of origin, sequenced in a study of T cells in Graves' hyperthyroidism and ophthalmopathy. TCR beta CDR3 regions were amplified from RNA. Initially, a first-round RT-PCR of the TCR CDR3 employed the HTBI primer set. TCRdb re-analysed the multiplex PCR reads in MiXCR, keeping a single row per CDR3 protein. Altogether a few hundred thousand distinct CDR3 sequences are present, around a sixth being singletons, with the ten largest covering around 6.6%. The sample comprised blood. The receptors were gathered from a woman aged 25 to 39 with Graves' hyperthyroidism.

The table lists this clonotype with a few counts. A junction boundary mismatches the germline segment, possibly from a read error. The chain employs TRBV3-1 and TRBJ2-7; 9 positions agree with TRBD2. The germline CDR1 and CDR2 sequences are LGHDT and YNNKEL (reference sequence). The CDR3 sequence is 16 residues long. CDR3 DNA: TGTACCAGCAGCCAATCCTATAGCGGGAGCGTCTACGAGCAGTACTTC. Its translation: CTSSQSYSGSVYEQYF.

This clonotype was counted a few times. The chain is built from TRBV6-4 and TRBJ2-3; D possibly uses TRBD1 or TRBD2 (7 bases each). The V and J ends lost 3 bases and 6 bases respectively, with 16 bases between them. Per the germline V gene, CDR1 is MRHNA and CDR2 is SNTAGT. The CDR3 spans 15 residues. The CDR3 DNA sequence: TGTGCCAGCAGTGAAGGCGGCCAGGGGGGGGATACGCAGTATTTT. Residues: CASSEGGQGGDTQYF.

The chain has TRBV27 and TRBJ1-6; tentatively, D is TRBD1 (5 bases). This CDR3 spans 16 amino acids. Germline-derived CDR1 and CDR2 are MNHEY and SMNVEV (reference sequence). V lost 6 bases and J 4 bases, leaving 16 bases between the germline ends. Written as DNA, the CDR3 is TGTGCCAGCAGCAGTCGTTGGGGCGGATATAATTCACCCCTCCACTTT. Protein product: CASSSRWGGYNSPLHF.

CDR3 in amino acids: CAISFGQGDNQPQHF. CDR3 DNA: TGTGCCATCAGCTTCGGACAGGGAGACAATCAGCCCCAGCATTTT. The chain is built from TRBV10-3 and TRBJ1-5; 8 positions agree with TRBD1. The CDR3 extends over 15 amino acids. Losses at the gene ends were 6 bases for V and 3 bases for J; bases not matched to a gene: 7. Per germline, CDR1 ENHRY and CDR2 SYGVKD.

This clonotype came up many times. This rearrangement joins TRBV2 to TRBJ2-1; the match to TRBD2 covers 15 bases. The CDR3 covers 16 residues. Per the germline V gene, CDR1 is SNHLY and CDR2 is FYNNEI. V shed 8 bases and J 7 bases; nucleotides not matched to a gene: 9. CDR3 in amino acids: CASRTSGRAASNEQFF. The DNA for the CDR3 is TGTGCCAGCCGGACTAGCGGGAGGGCCGCCTCAAATGAGCAGTTCTTC.

The J gene is TRBJ1-4, the V gene TRBV28; D is undetermined. Trimming took 6 bases from V and 8 from J, leaving 16 bases between them. The length of the CDR3 is 14 residues. CDR1 is MDHEN, CDR2 SYDVKM, per germline. CDR3: CASSLLPLDEKLFF. In DNA, the CDR3 is TGTGCCAGCAGCCTATTGCCATTAGACGAAAAACTGTTTTTT.

About this clonotype itself: It may be a read error: a sequence one base away is much more abundant. This chain uses TRBV24-1 with TRBJ2-1; TRBD2 aligns across 7 bases. The better agreement between TRBJ2-7 and the DNA end casts doubt on the J call. The CDR3 consists of 15 residues. Germline CDR1 and CDR2: KGHDR and SFDVKD. The CDR3 sequence: CATSDGGRANNEQYF. CDR3 DNA: TGTGCCACCAGTGATGGTGGGAGGGCCAACAATGAGCAGTACTTC.

This clonotype was seen at least ten times. The chain is built from TRBV5-1 and TRBJ2-7; 9 bases line up with TRBD2. Germline CDR1 reads SGHRS; CDR2 reads YFSETQ. Trimming cost V 2 bases and J 6 bases; bases outside gene matches: 12. The CDR3 runs 16 residues. This chain's CDR3 is CASSLRPGTSPFEQYF. The CDR3, as DNA: TGCGCCAGCAGCTTAAGACCCGGGACTAGCCCTTTCGAGCAGTACTTC.

This clonotype was picked up many times. This rearrangement joins TRBV7-9 to TRBJ1-5, with TRBD1 matching over 7 bases. V trimming: 4 bases; J trimming: 6 bases; junction bases outside the gene matches: 6. The CDR3 has 14 amino acids. Germline V gene lookup returns CDR1 SEHNR and CDR2 FQNEAQ (reference sequence). The DNA for the CDR3 is TGTGCCAGCAGCTCACAGGGGTCCGGTCAGCCCCAGCATTTT. This encodes CASSSQGSGQPQHF.

As regards this clonotype: A clone one base away is much larger, so this may be a read error. CDR3 coding DNA: TGCGCCAGCAGTCTCAGGGGGGAAGACATGAGCACTGAAGCTTTCTTT. It specifies CASSLRGEDMSTEAFF. The rearrangement links TRBV10-2 to TRBJ1-1, with 7 bases that match TRBD1. Germline loops: CDR1 WSHSY, CDR2 SAAADI. The length of the CDR3 is 16 residues. V trimming: 5 bases; J trimming: 4 bases; junction bases outside the gene matches: 13.

This clonotype came up a few times. V gene TRBV30 combines with J gene TRBJ1-4, with D uncertain. Per the germline V gene, CDR1 is GTSNPN and CDR2 is SVGIG (reference sequence). CDR3 length equals 13 residues. The V end was cut by 3 bases, the J end by 1 base, with 6 bases between. CDR3 coding DNA: TGTGCCTGGAGGGGGAAAACTAATGAAAAACTGTTTTTT. Translation: CAWRGKTNEKLFF.

The J gene is TRBJ1-1, the V gene TRBV12-3 or TRBV12-4; no firm D call. The CDR3 consists of 12 residues. The V and J ends lost 3 bases and 11 bases respectively, with 13 bases between them. The CDR3 region has the DNA TGTGCCAGCAGTTTGGATCTCCTTGGCGCTTTCTTT. It translates to CASSLDLLGAFF.

This chain connects TRBV27 to TRBJ1-2; the D is unclear. The CDR3 is 17 residues long. V shed 2 bases and J shed 8 bases, with 24 bases lying between them. Looked up from germline, CDR1 is MNHEY and CDR2 is SMNVEV (reference sequence). Here the CDR3 DNA reads TGTGCCAGCAGTTTAACCCGTAGGACCGGGCCCCAATGGGGCTACACCTTC. Its protein is CASSLTRRTGPQWGYTF.

The chain carries TRBV15 and TRBJ2-2; D is undetermined. The V end was cut by 7 bases, the J end by 2 bases, with 11 bases between. Germline values: CDR1 LNHNV, CDR2 YYDKDF (reference sequence). The CDR3 has 14 amino acids. The CDR3 DNA follows: TGTGCCACCAAGTGGGCGTATAACACCGGGGAGCTGTTTTTT. Protein sequence: CATKWAYNTGELFF.

This clonotype was seen only a few times. The V call is TRBV6-9, the J call TRBJ1-1; TRBD1 is a possible D gene (6 bases). This CDR3 has 15 residues. Trimming left V 2 bases short and J 4 bases short, with 14 bases between. Germline-derived CDR1 and CDR2 are MNHGY and SVAAGI. CDR3 DNA sequence: TGTGCCAGCAGTTATATGGGGGCTGGGGCCACTGAAGCTTTCTTT. Its translation is CASSYMGAGATEAFF.

This clonotype was detected ten times or more. This sequence joins TRBV5-1 and TRBJ2-7; 8 bases are shared with TRBD1. CDR1 is SGHRS and CDR2 is YFSETQ in the germline V gene. The trim removed 1 base at V and 5 bases at J, leaving 5 bases unmatched. The CDR3 extends over 14 amino acids. The CDR3 coding sequence is TGCGCCAGCAGCTTGTCAGGGGGCACGGACGAGCAGTACTTC. Its translation: CASSLSGGTDEQYF.

A few counts support this clonotype. V is TRBV15 and J is TRBJ1-2; weak D call: TRBD1 (5 bases). CDR1 is LNHNV and CDR2 is YYDKDF in the germline V gene (reference sequence). Deletions cut 5 bases from V and 8 bases from J, with 21 bases between. The length of the CDR3 is 15 residues. The CDR3 spells CATSGTPGEIVGYTF. Written as DNA, the CDR3 is TGTGCCACCAGCGGTACCCCGGGGGAAATAGTGGGCTACACCTTC.

This clonotype was seen at least ten times. This chain links TRBV11-2 with TRBJ2-7; 9 bases are shared with TRBD2. This CDR3 comprises 16 residues. Germline CDR1 and CDR2: SGHAT and FQNNGV. J gave up 1 base and V 2 bases, and 6 bases lay outside the gene matches. CDR3 protein: CASSLIAGGPSYEQYF. The CDR3 nucleotides read TGTGCCAGCAGCTTAATTGCGGGAGGGCCTTCCTACGAGCAGTACTTC.

This clonotype was recorded many times. The rearrangement uses TRBV27 and TRBJ2-7; TRBD2 matches at 8 bases. V was pared by 5 bases and J by 5 bases, with 5 bases of the junction left unmatched. The germline gives CDR1 MNHEY, CDR2 SMNVEV (reference sequence). This CDR3 has 13 amino acids. The CDR3 reads CASSPRGDHEQYF. The CDR3, as DNA: TGTGCCAGCAGTCCGCGGGGGGACCACGAGCAGTACTTC.

The V gene is TRBV10-3, the J gene TRBJ2-1; D unclear. Trimming removed 2 bases at V and 7 bases at J, with 6 bases between. Looked up from germline, CDR1 is ENHRY and CDR2 is SYGVKD. CDR3 length: 12 amino acids. The DNA for the CDR3 is TGTGCCATCAGTGAGCGCCTAAATGAGCAGTTCTTC. Protein product: CAISERLNEQFF.

The rearrangement links TRBV7-6 to TRBJ2-3; a possible D gene is TRBD2 (6 bases). This CDR3 spans 13 amino acids. V was trimmed by 2 bases and J by 9 bases, leaving 12 bases between them. Germline lookup yields CDR1 SGHVS and CDR2 FNYEAQ. CDR3 nucleotide sequence: TGTGCCAGCAGCTTATCAGCCGGGGGAACGCAGTATTTT. It encodes CASSLSAGGTQYF.

This clonotype was detected ten times or more. The rearrangement links TRBV6-1 to TRBJ2-7, with D hard to call. The ends were cut back, 4 bases at V and 2 bases at J, with 6 bases in the middle. The CDR3 runs to 12 residues. Germline V gene data show CDR1 as MNHNS and CDR2 as SASEGT. The CDR3 reads CASSGVAYEQYF. CDR3 coding DNA: TGTGCCAGCAGTGGGGTTGCCTACGAGCAGTACTTC.

This clonotype has at least ten counts. The V and J genes are TRBV30 and TRBJ1-2; D unclear. From germline, CDR1 is GTSNPN and CDR2 SVGIG (reference sequence). Trimming pared 1 base from V and 5 bases from J, leaving 8 bases between. The CDR3 totals 12 residues. This CDR3 is CAWSEGLYGYTF. DNA for the CDR3: TGTGCCTGGAGTGAGGGATTATATGGCTACACCTTC.

The J gene is TRBJ2-7, the V gene TRBV3-1; D perhaps matches TRBD1 (5 bases). Germline lookup yields CDR1 LGHDT and CDR2 YNNKEL (reference sequence). The CDR3 spans 16 residues. Trimming shortened V by 0 bases and J by 0 bases, and 12 bases separated the two germline ends. The CDR3: CASSQDKGWSSYEQYF. The CDR3 DNA sequence: TGTGCCAGCAGCCAAGATAAGGGGTGGAGCTCCTACGAGCAGTACTTC.

The sample holds a few counts of this clonotype. The chain is built from TRBV6-2 or TRBV6-3 and TRBJ2-3; TRBD2 matches at 8 bases. The CDR3 has 15 amino acids. V shed 6 bases, J shed 4 bases, and the junction held 9 bases outside the gene matches. Germline CDR1 and CDR2: MNHEY and SVGEGT. The CDR3 loop is CASSYSGAPPDTQYF. The CDR3 DNA reads TGTGCCAGCAGCTATAGCGGGGCCCCCCCAGATACGCAGTATTTT.